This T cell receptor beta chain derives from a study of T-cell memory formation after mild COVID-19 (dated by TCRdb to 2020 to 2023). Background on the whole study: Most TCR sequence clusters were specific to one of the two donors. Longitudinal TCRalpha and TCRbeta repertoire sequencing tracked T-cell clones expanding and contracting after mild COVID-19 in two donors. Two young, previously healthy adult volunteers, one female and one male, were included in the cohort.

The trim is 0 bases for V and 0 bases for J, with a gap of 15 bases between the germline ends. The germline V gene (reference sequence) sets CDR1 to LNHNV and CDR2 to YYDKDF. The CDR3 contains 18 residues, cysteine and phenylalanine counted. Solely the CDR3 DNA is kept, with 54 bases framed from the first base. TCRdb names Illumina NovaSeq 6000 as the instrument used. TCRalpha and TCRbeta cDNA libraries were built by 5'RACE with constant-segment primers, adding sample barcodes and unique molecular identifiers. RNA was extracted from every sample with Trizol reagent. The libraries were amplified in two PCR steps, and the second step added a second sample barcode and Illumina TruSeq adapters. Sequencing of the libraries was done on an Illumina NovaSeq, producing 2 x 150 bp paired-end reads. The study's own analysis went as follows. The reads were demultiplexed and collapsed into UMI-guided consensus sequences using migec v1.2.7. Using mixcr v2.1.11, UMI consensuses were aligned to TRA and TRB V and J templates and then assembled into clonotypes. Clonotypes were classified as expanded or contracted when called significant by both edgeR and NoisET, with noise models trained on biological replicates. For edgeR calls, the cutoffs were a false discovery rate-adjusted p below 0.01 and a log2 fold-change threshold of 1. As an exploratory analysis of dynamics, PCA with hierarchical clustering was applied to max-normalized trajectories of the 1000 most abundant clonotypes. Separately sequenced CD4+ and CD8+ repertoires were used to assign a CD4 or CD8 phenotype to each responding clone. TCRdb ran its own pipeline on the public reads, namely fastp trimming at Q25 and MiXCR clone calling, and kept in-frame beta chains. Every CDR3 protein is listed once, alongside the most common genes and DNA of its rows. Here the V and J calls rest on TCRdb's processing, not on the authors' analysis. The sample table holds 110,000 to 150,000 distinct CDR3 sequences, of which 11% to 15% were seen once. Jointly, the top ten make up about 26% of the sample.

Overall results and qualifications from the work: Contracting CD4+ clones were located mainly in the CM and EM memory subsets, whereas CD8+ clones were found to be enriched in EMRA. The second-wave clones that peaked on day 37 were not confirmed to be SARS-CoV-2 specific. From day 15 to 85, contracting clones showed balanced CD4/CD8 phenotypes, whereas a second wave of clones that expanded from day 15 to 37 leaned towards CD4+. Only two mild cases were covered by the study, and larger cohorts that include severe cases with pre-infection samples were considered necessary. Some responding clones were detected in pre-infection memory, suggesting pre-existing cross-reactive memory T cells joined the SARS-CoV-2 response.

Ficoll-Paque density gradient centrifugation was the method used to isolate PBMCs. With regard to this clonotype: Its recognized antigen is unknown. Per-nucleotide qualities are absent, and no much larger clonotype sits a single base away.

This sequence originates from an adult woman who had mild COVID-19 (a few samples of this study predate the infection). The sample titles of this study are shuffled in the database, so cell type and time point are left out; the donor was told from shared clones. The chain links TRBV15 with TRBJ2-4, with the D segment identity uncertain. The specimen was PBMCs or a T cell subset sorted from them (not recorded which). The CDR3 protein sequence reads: CATSREHLGAPAKNIQYF. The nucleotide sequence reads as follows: TGTGCCACCAGCAGAGAACATTTGGGCGCCCCAGCCAAAAACATTCAGTACTTC.